Shown below are 29 T cell receptor beta chains from a single sample sequenced in a study of blood T cells in healthy people across ages. Using a J-beta primer mix together with a sample-barcoded 5' primer, a second PCR was run for roughly 6 to 12 cycles. TCRdb re-called the 5' RACE reads through MiXCR, storing one row per CDR3 protein. The sample contains 1.5 million to 2 million distinct CDR3 sequences, around 36% of which appear only once. Sequenced: blood. These TCRs come from a woman aged 25-40 years in good health.

The table lists this clonotype with a few counts. The chain employs TRBV20-1 and TRBJ2-7, with TRBD1 matching over 7 bases. CDR1 DFQATT and CDR2 SNEGSKA come from the germline V gene (reference sequence). Trimming cost V 5 bases and J 0 bases; bases outside gene matches: 10. The CDR3 runs 15 residues. CDR3 coding DNA: TGCAGTGCTGGAGTTGACAGGGAATACTCCTACGAGCAGTACTTC. Translating it yields CSAGVDREYSYEQYF.

The chain couples TRBV20-1 to TRBJ2-1; maybe TRBD2 (6 bases). V was cut by 5 bases and J by 14 bases, with 25 bases left in between. Germline V gives CDR1 DFQATT, CDR2 SNEGSKA (reference sequence). This CDR3 comprises 14 residues. The CDR3 sequence: CSALINPLRLGEFF. DNA for the CDR3: TGCAGTGCTCTAATCAATCCACTAAGACTAGGGGAGTTCTTC.

This clonotype appeared once. The chain links TRBV2 to TRBJ2-4; TRBD1 aligns across 7 bases. Germline V gene data show CDR1 as SNHLY and CDR2 as FYNNEI. The CDR3 has 15 amino acids. The V and J ends lost 4 bases and 3 bases, in that order; junction bases with no gene match: 6. CDR3 nucleotides: TGTGCCAGCAGTGGACAGGGCCACGTCAAAAACATTCAGTACTTC. Amino acids: CASSGQGHVKNIQYF.

A note on this clonotype: A much larger clonotype is one base distant, so this may be a read error. The chain combines TRBV10-3 with TRBJ2-5; the D gene is possibly TRBD2 (6 bases). CDR1 and CDR2 from the germline V gene are ENHRY and SYGVKD. The CDR3 contains 13 residues. CDR3 coding DNA: TGTGCCACCATGGGGGAGGAGAGTGAGACCCGGTACTTC. This sequence encodes CATMGEESETRYF.

This clonotype has ten or more counts. The chain joins TRBV27 to TRBJ1-1; TRBD1 is a possible D gene (6 bases). In germline, CDR1 is MNHEY, CDR2 SMNVEV (reference sequence). The ends were cut back, 3 bases at V and 4 bases at J, with 12 bases in the middle. The CDR3 spans 14 residues. The CDR3: CASSLQGSGTEAFF. CDR3 DNA: TGTGCCAGCAGTTTGCAGGGGTCGGGCACTGAAGCTTTCTTT.

This clonotype came up a few times. The chain uses TRBV7-3 and TRBJ2-3; possibly TRBD2 for D (6 bases). The CDR3 covers 15 residues. Trimming took 3 bases from V and 6 from J, leaving 16 bases between them. The V gene's germline CDR1 is SGHTA and CDR2 FQGTGA. CDR3 sequence (DNA): TGTGCCAGCAGCTTTACGGGGGATACATGGGATACGCAGTATTTT. It codes for CASSFTGDTWDTQYF. The entire variable domain, with the rest obtained from reference TRBV7-3 and TRBJ2-3, is as follows: GAGVSQTPSNKVTEKGKYVELRCDPISGHTALYWYRQSLGQGPEFLIYFQGTGAADDSGLPNDRFFAVRPEGSVSTLKIQRTERGDSAVYLCASSFTGDTWDTQYFGPGTRLTVL.

The CDR3 sequence: CASSLGGLYTGELFF. The CDR3 coding sequence is TGTGCCAGCAGCTTAGGCGGGCTGTACACCGGGGAGCTGTTTTTT. This rearrangement joins TRBV7-3 to TRBJ2-2; possibly TRBD2 for D (5 bases). Germline V CDR1 and CDR2: SGHTA, FQGTGA. The CDR3 covers 15 residues. V shed 2 bases and J shed 3 bases, with 10 bases lying between them.

The V gene is TRBV7-9, the J gene TRBJ1-2, with D possibly matching TRBD1 (6 bases). V was pared by 7 bases and J by 8 bases, with 14 bases between. The germline V gene encodes CDR1 SEHNR and CDR2 FQNEAQ (reference sequence). This CDR3 is built from 12 residues. CDR3 region: CASNQQGLGYTF. The CDR3 region has the DNA TGTGCCAGCAACCAGCAGGGGCTCGGCTACACCTTC.

The chain is built from TRBV6-1 and TRBJ1-2, with a possible D match to TRBD1 (5 bases). Germline CDR1 MNHNS, CDR2 SASEGT. The V gene lost 6 bases and the J gene lost 10 bases, with 21 bases spanning the gap. The CDR3 is made up of 14 amino acids. CDR3 nucleotide sequence: TGTGCCAGCAGAGGGGCCCCCCTTGGGAGGGCCTACACCTTC. It encodes CASRGAPLGRAYTF.

The chain is built from TRBV5-1 and TRBJ2-4; 14 nucleotides align to TRBD2. Germline assignment: CDR1 SGHRS and CDR2 YFSETQ. Trimming took 7 bases from V and 2 from J; bases not matched to a gene: 17. This CDR3 has 20 residues. CDR3 DNA sequence: TGCGCCAGCGGACCGACCGGGACTAGCGGGAGAAACGTCACCAAAAACATTCAGTACTTC. Translating it yields CASGPTGTSGRNVTKNIQYF.

This clonotype was seen many times. The CDR3 region has the DNA TGCAGCGTTGAAGGACATAACTCCTACGAGCAGTACTTC. Protein: CSVEGHNSYEQYF. The chain links TRBV29-1 to TRBJ2-7; no firm D call. V was trimmed by 1 base and J by 0 bases, leaving 7 bases between them. The germline CDR1 and CDR2 sequences are SQVTM and ANQGSEA. The CDR3 spans 13 residues.

The J gene is TRBJ2-3, the V gene TRBV28; 11 bases line up with TRBD2. This CDR3 has 15 amino acids. Germline V CDR1 and CDR2: MDHEN, SYDVKM. The junction had 10 bases not matched to a gene; V was cut back by 6 bases and J by 8 bases. Here the CDR3 DNA reads TGTGCCAGCAGGACACTAGCGGGAGAGTTAGGTACGCAGTATTTT. Its protein is CASRTLAGELGTQYF.

With regard to this clonotype: Germline is not matched at one junction end, which may reflect a read error. The chain employs TRBV7-9 and TRBJ2-4; 7 nucleotides align to TRBD1. The last part of the DNA fits TRBJ2-7 better; the J call may be wrong. The CDR3 has 14 residues. Germline V CDR1 and CDR2: SEHNR, FQNEAQ (reference sequence). The CDR3 bases are TGTGCCGGCAGCTTAGAAGACAGGGCCTACGAGCAGTACTTC. This encodes CAGSLEDRAYEQYF.

This clonotype is a singleton in its sample. This chain links TRBV12-3 or TRBV12-4 with TRBJ1-2; D is unclear. The CDR3 is 14 amino acids. Trimming pared 6 bases from V and 8 bases from J, leaving 19 bases between. The CDR3 DNA reads TGTGCCAGCAGCGAACCCTACTCGGTGGAGGGCTACACCTTC. Translation: CASSEPYSVEGYTF.

The chain employs TRBV25-1 and TRBJ2-3, with D unresolved. CDR3 length: 12 amino acids. Trimming shortened V by 4 bases and J by 5 bases, and 7 bases separated the two germline ends. Germline values: CDR1 MGHDK, CDR2 SYGVNS. This CDR3 is CASSAKGDTQYF. The DNA of the CDR3 is TGTGCCAGCAGTGCAAAAGGAGATACGCAGTATTTT. Combining the CDR3 with reference TRBV25-1 and TRBJ2-3 gives the whole variable domain EADIYQTPRYLVIGTGKKITLECSQTMGHDKMYWYQQDPGMELHLIHYSYGVNSTEKGDLSSESTVSRIRTEHFPLTLESARPSHTSQYLCASSAKGDTQYFGPGTRLTVL.

The rearrangement joins TRBV3-1 to TRBJ2-1; D might be TRBD2 (5 bases). The V gene's germline CDR1 is LGHDT and CDR2 YNNKEL (reference sequence). This CDR3 comprises 12 residues. V dropped 4 bases and J dropped 12 bases, with 13 bases sitting between them. The CDR3 DNA is TGTGCCAGCAGCCGGAGTGGGAGTGGGCAGTTCTTC. It translates to CASSRSGSGQFF.

This clonotype was counted a few times. In nucleotides, the CDR3 is TGTGCCAGCAGTGAAGAGGGCGGGAGGTACACCTACGAGCAGTACTTC. Translated, it gives CASSEEGGRYTYEQYF. The chain recombines TRBV6-1 with TRBJ2-7, with 8 bases lining up with TRBD2. Germline values: CDR1 MNHNS, CDR2 SASEGT. The CDR3 extends over 16 amino acids. The junction had 7 bases not matched to a gene; V was cut back by 1 base and J by 2 bases.

This chain connects TRBV9 to TRBJ2-1; D remains unclear. The CDR3 covers 17 residues. The germline gives CDR1 SGDLS, CDR2 YYNGEE. V lost 2 bases, J lost 0 bases, and 15 bases lay in between. CDR3: CASSVSGRPSSYNEQFF. In DNA, the CDR3 is TGTGCCAGCAGCGTGTCAGGACGGCCGAGCTCCTACAATGAGCAGTTCTTC.

A few counts support this clonotype. The genes are TRBV2 and TRBJ2-1; TRBD2 matches 10 bases. J lost 8 bases, V lost 6 bases, and 13 bases had no gene match. Germline assignment: CDR1 SNHLY and CDR2 FYNNEI. CDR3 length equals 16 residues. CDR3 sequence (DNA): TGTGCCAGCAGGCCTGGCCCGGGACTAGCGTGGCATGAGCAGTTCTTC. It is translated as CASRPGPGLAWHEQFF.

The table lists this clonotype with a few counts. V is TRBV9 and J is TRBJ2-1; no reliable D call. Germline-derived CDR1 and CDR2 are SGDLS and YYNGEE. The V end was cut by 3 bases, the J end by 5 bases, with 15 bases between. The CDR3 length is 15 residues. The CDR3 bases are TGTGCCAGCAGCGAATCTGGGATCTTCAACAATGAGCAGTTCTTC. The encoded protein is CASSESGIFNNEQFF.

The CDR3 is CASSLGPYYGYTF. DNA for the CDR3: TGTGCCAGCAGTCTGGGCCCTTACTATGGCTACACCTTC. V gene TRBV3-1 combines with J gene TRBJ1-2; D gene uncertain. Germline values: CDR1 LGHDT, CDR2 YNNKEL (reference sequence). The CDR3 runs 13 residues. The ends were cut back, 6 bases at V and 3 bases at J, with 11 bases in the middle.

This clonotype was recorded a few times. The chain is built from TRBV20-1 and TRBJ2-7; tentative D call: TRBD1 (6 bases). This CDR3 spans 14 amino acids. V was cut by 0 bases and J by 1 base, with 10 bases left in between. Germline V lookup: CDR1 DFQATT, CDR2 SNEGSKA (reference sequence). The CDR3 here is CSARDQGLSYEQYF. CDR3 coding DNA: TGCAGTGCTAGAGATCAGGGGTTATCCTACGAGCAGTACTTC.

This clonotype has just a few counts. This rearrangement joins TRBV11-2 to TRBJ2-5; the match to TRBD2 covers 8 bases. The trim removed 7 bases at V and 3 bases at J, leaving 7 bases unmatched. The CDR3 sequence is 14 residues long. Germline V gene lookup returns CDR1 SGHAT and CDR2 FQNNGV. CDR3 nucleotide sequence: TGTGCCAGCAACGAACTAGCGGAAGAAGAGACCCAGTACTTC. Its translation is CASNELAEEETQYF.

In this sample, this clonotype turned up many times. The J gene is TRBJ2-6, the V gene TRBV13; the D gene is possibly TRBD1 (5 bases). This CDR3 has 14 residues. Germline assignment: CDR1 PRHDT and CDR2 FYEKMQ (reference sequence). Trimming pared 3 bases from V and 2 bases from J, leaving 5 bases between. CDR3 loop: CASSFRAGANVLTF. The CDR3 DNA sequence: TGTGCCAGCAGCTTCAGGGCTGGGGCCAACGTCCTGACTTTC.

About this clonotype: At one of its ends the junction is not consistent with the germline gene, which may arise from a read error. The genes are TRBV7-9 and TRBJ1-2; D gene ambiguous. Germline V gives CDR1 SEHNR, CDR2 FQNEAQ (reference sequence). The CDR3 has 12 residues. CDR3 coding DNA: TGTGCCAGCAGTAACCAGGCAGATGGCTGCACCTTC. Protein product: CASSNQADGCTF. Filled out from reference TRBV7-9 and TRBJ1-2, the complete variable domain reads DTGVSQNPRHKITKRGQNVTFRCDPISEHNRLYWYRQTLGQGPEFLTYFQNEAQLEKSRLLSDRFSAERPKGSFSTLEIQRTEQGDSAMYLCASSNQADGCTFGSGTRLTVV.

This clonotype has more than one count but fewer than ten. The chain combines TRBV3-1 with TRBJ1-1; D unclear. V gave up 4 bases and J gave up 5 bases, with 11 bases separating them. The CDR3 spans 13 residues. CDR1 LGHDT and CDR2 YNNKEL come from the germline V gene (reference sequence). CDR3: CASSPSSNTEAFF. In DNA, the CDR3 is TGTGCCAGCAGCCCTTCAAGTAATACTGAAGCTTTCTTT. Full variable domain (rest looked up from reference TRBV3-1 and TRBJ1-1): DTAVSQTPKYLVTQMGNDKSIKCEQNLGHDTMYWYKQDSKKFLKIMFSYNNKELIINETVPNRFSPKSPDKAHLNLHINSLELGDSAVYFCASSPSSNTEAFFGQGTRLTVV.

This clonotype was found many times. J is TRBJ1-5 and V is TRBV5-5; TRBD1 matches 12 bases. From germline, CDR1 is SGHKS and CDR2 YYEKEE (reference sequence). The CDR3 runs 16 residues. The junction had 5 bases not matched to a gene; V was cut back by 0 bases and J by 7 bases. The CDR3, as DNA: TGTGCCAGCAGCTTGGGCACCGGGACAGGGGGCCAGCCCCAGCATTTT. Its protein is CASSLGTGTGGQPQHF.

The rearrangement joins TRBV20-1 to TRBJ2-1; 12 bases map to TRBD2. The CDR3 sequence is 15 residues long. CDR1 and CDR2 (germline): DFQATT, SNEGSKA (reference sequence). V shed 5 bases and J 5 bases; nucleotides not matched to a gene: 7. The CDR3 coding sequence is TGCAGTGCTCATCTAGCGGGGGGGAGACACAATGAGCAGTTCTTC. It translates to CSAHLAGGRHNEQFF.

V is TRBV20-1 and J is TRBJ2-5, with D perhaps matching TRBD1 or TRBD2 (6 bases each). The DNA end is more similar to TRBJ2-7, so the J call may be wrong. The CDR3 totals 15 residues. CDR1 and CDR2 from the germline V gene are DFQATT and SNEGSKA (reference sequence). The CDR3 protein is CSARDLEGGQYEQYF. The CDR3 DNA sequence: TGCAGTGCTAGAGATCTCGAGGGGGGCCAGTACGAGCAGTACTTC.